Listed here is a single T cell receptor (beta chain). Its antigen is not identified. A much larger clonotype is one base distant, so this may be a read error. Other DNA sequences in this specimen translate into the identical CDR3. Since all of the isolated RNA was reverse transcribed, expressed TCRB transcripts were what got sequenced. The repertoire was sequenced with immunoSEQ multiplex PCR; TCRdb's copy has only in-frame clones and lacks some. The sample comprises 600,000 or so clones, around 15% of which are singletons, and roughly 0.04% rests with the top ten. The data belong to a study of beta chain features in type 1 diabetes. Overall study findings and caveats: Moderately but significantly shorter TCRB CDR3s were found in Type 1 diabetes patients in all four CD4+ subsets. Within the patient group, naive, central memory and Treg TCRB repertoires appeared more similar to each other than within healthy donors.

The CDR3 consists of 13 residues. Trimming pared 6 bases from V and 1 base from J, leaving 4 bases between. CDR1 MNHEY and CDR2 SVGAGI come from the germline V gene. This chain joins TRBV6-5 and TRBJ2-6, with no clear D. Sequenced: naive CD4+ T cells from blood. The sequence was collected from a man younger than 35 with type 1 diabetes. CDR3 nucleotide sequence: TGTGCCAGCAGCTTTTCTGGGGCCAACGTCCTGACTTTC. It specifies CASSFSGANVLTF.